This TCR beta chain is drawn from a study of control samples from healthy donors and cancer patients. Per germline, CDR1 SQVTM and CDR2 ANQGSEA. V was pared by 5 bases and J by 0 bases, with 7 bases between. This CDR3 contains 13 residues. Repertoires were generated with immunoSEQ multiplex PCR, while TCRdb's copy carries only in-frame clones and drops some. The sample lists 100,000 to 150,000 clones, around nine tenths seen once, with 2.5% to 3% in the top ten. This clone was seen a few times. V gene TRBV29-1 combines with J gene TRBJ2-2, with D unresolved. The receptor was derived from a man aged 35-49 years in good health. The sample taken for sequencing was blood. CDR3 sequence (DNA): TGCAGCGTTAAAACCTCGAACACCGGGGAGCTGTTTTTT. Its translation is CSVKTSNTGELFF.